These 18 T cell receptor beta chains originate from one sample sequenced in a study of blood T cell repertoires in COVID-19. Profiled with immunoSEQ multiplex PCR; TCRdb holds only in-frame clones, not every one. The sample gives 350,000 to 450,000 clones, about 89% of which show up once; roughly 1.6% is in the top ten. Source material: peripheral blood. The receptors come from a woman in her forties with COVID-19, enrolled during active disease.

Only one count was recorded for this clone. The rearrangement joins TRBV7-2 to TRBJ2-2; D not resolved. The CDR3 has 13 residues. Trimming removed 5 bases at V and 2 bases at J, with 6 bases between. Germline V CDR1 and CDR2: SGHTA, FQGNSA. CDR3: CASSVLNTGELFF. CDR3 DNA sequence: TGTGCCAGCAGCGTACTTAACACCGGGGAGCTGTTTTTT.

This clone was picked up one time. The genes are TRBV7-9 and TRBJ1-3; D ambiguous. V was shortened by 4 bases and J by 4 bases, with 26 bases between the two germline ends. This CDR3 spans 19 amino acids. The V gene's germline CDR1 is SEHNR and CDR2 FQNEAQ (reference sequence). CDR3 nucleotide sequence: TGTGCCAGCAGCTCCACCCTAGGCCCCGGGATCGGGCAGGGAAACACCATATATTTT. The encoded protein is CASSSTLGPGIGQGNTIYF.

This chain links TRBV19 with TRBJ2-7; 8 nucleotides agree with TRBD2. The CDR3 covers 13 residues. Per germline, CDR1 LNHDA and CDR2 SQIVND (reference sequence). J lost 3 bases, V lost 5 bases, and 3 bases had no gene match. CDR3 sequence reads: CASSRGGFYEQYF. The CDR3 bases are TGTGCCAGTAGTCGCGGGGGGTTCTACGAGCAGTACTTC.

This chain links TRBV20-1 with TRBJ1-4; D remains ambiguous. Deletions cut 6 bases from V and 7 bases from J, with 9 bases between. This CDR3 spans 11 amino acids. Germline lookup yields CDR1 DFQATT and CDR2 SNEGSKA (reference sequence). The CDR3 region has the DNA TGCAGTGCGCCGTACTCTGAAAAACTGTTTTTT. This gives the protein CSAPYSEKLFF.

The V and J genes are TRBV7-2 and TRBJ2-2; 16 nucleotides match TRBD2. The trim removed 5 bases at V and 3 bases at J, leaving 6 bases unmatched. Germline V lookup: CDR1 SGHTA, CDR2 FQGNSA. The CDR3 runs to 18 residues. CDR3 in amino acids: CASSLGLAGGRHTGELFF. CDR3 bases: TGTGCCAGCAGCCTGGGACTAGCGGGGGGGCGGCACACCGGGGAGCTGTTTTTT.

CDR3 sequence reads: CASSPDPTGALTEAFF. The DNA of the CDR3 is TGCGCCAGCAGCCCGGACCCGACAGGGGCTTTGACTGAAGCTTTCTTT. The chain recombines TRBV5-1 with TRBJ1-1, with TRBD1 matching over 8 bases. This CDR3 has 16 amino acids. The J segment lost 5 bases and the V segment lost 4 bases, leaving 13 bases of the junction unmatched. Germline loops: CDR1 SGHRS, CDR2 YFSETQ.

CDR3 sequence: CSVGLAGPYNEQFF. CDR3 DNA: TGCAGCGTTGGGCTAGCGGGCCCCTACAATGAGCAGTTCTTC. The genes are TRBV29-1 and TRBJ2-1; 8 bases agree with TRBD2. J lost 2 bases, V lost 4 bases, and 4 bases had no gene match. The CDR3 length is 14 residues. Germline V gene lookup returns CDR1 SQVTM and CDR2 ANQGSEA.

In its sample, this clone was seen once. The J gene is TRBJ1-2, the V gene TRBV6-5, with 7 bases fitting TRBD1. Germline CDR1 MNHEY, CDR2 SVGAGI. With V trimmed by 2 bases and J by 3 bases, 9 bases remained unmatched. CDR3 length: 16 amino acids. The CDR3 reads CASSYNRDRKHYGYTF. The CDR3 coding sequence is TGTGCCAGCAGTTACAACCGGGACAGAAAACACTATGGCTACACCTTC.

The rearrangement joins TRBV28 to TRBJ2-1; 10 bases line up with TRBD2. CDR1 and CDR2 (germline): MDHEN, SYDVKM. V lost 6 bases, J lost 6 bases, and 8 bases stayed unmatched. This CDR3 contains 15 residues. The CDR3 is CASRLAGVKGNEQFF. As DNA, the CDR3 is TGTGCCAGCAGGCTAGCGGGAGTTAAAGGCAATGAGCAGTTCTTC.

V gene TRBV7-9 combines with J gene TRBJ1-1; TRBD1 matches at 12 bases. With V trimmed by 5 bases and J by 5 bases, 9 bases remained unmatched. Germline assignment: CDR1 SEHNR and CDR2 FQNEAQ (reference sequence). The CDR3 is made up of 16 amino acids. In nucleotides, the CDR3 is TGTGCCAGCAGCGTCCGGGACAGGGGGCGGCGGACTGAAGCTTTCTTT. Translation: CASSVRDRGRRTEAFF.

The chain employs TRBV2 and TRBJ1-5; 8 nucleotides align to TRBD1. Germline CDR1 and CDR2: SNHLY and FYNNEI. The V gene end was trimmed by 5 bases and the J gene end by 9 bases; junction bases not matched to a gene: 3. The CDR3 is 12 residues long. CDR3 residues: CASSFGQGPQHF. As DNA, the CDR3 is TGTGCCAGCAGTTTTGGACAGGGGCCCCAGCATTTT.

This rearrangement joins TRBV7-9 to TRBJ1-5, with a possible D match to TRBD1 (6 bases). This CDR3 comprises 16 residues. The V end was cut by 2 bases, the J end by 1 base, with 12 bases between. CDR1 and CDR2 from the germline V gene are SEHNR and FQNEAQ (reference sequence). The CDR3 is CASSLYLGASNQPQHF. The CDR3 region has the DNA TGTGCCAGCAGCTTATACCTGGGGGCGAGCAATCAGCCCCAGCATTTT.

As regards this clone: The identical CDR3 is also encoded by other nucleotide sequences in the sample. The chain joins TRBV5-1 to TRBJ2-7, with 12 bases aligning to TRBD1. Per the germline V gene, CDR1 is SGHRS and CDR2 is YFSETQ. J gave up 2 bases and V 8 bases, and 5 bases lay outside the gene matches. The CDR3 consists of 14 residues. The CDR3 is CASSRDRGPYEQYF. CDR3 bases: TGCGCCAGTTCCCGGGACAGGGGGCCCTACGAGCAGTACTTC.

The chain carries TRBV5-1 and TRBJ1-4; D is uncertain. V was shortened by 4 bases and J by 3 bases, with 13 bases between the two germline ends. Germline V CDR1 and CDR2: SGHRS, YFSETQ. The CDR3 extends over 15 amino acids. The CDR3 sequence is CASSRDNLANEKLFF. The CDR3 region has the DNA TGCGCCAGCAGCCGGGATAATCTTGCTAATGAAAAACTGTTTTTT.

This sequence joins TRBV19 and TRBJ1-1, with 8 bases identical to TRBD1. Per the germline V gene, CDR1 is LNHDA and CDR2 is SQIVND (reference sequence). V gave up 10 bases and J gave up 0 bases; unmatched junction bases: 10. The CDR3 is made up of 15 amino acids. DNA for the CDR3: TGTGCCACCTTCTCACTGGGACAGGTGAACACTGAAGCTTTCTTT. Protein product: CATFSLGQVNTEAFF.

This clone occurred once. The V and J genes are TRBV4-1 and TRBJ2-5, with TRBD2 matching 8 bases. The junction had 11 bases not matched to a gene; V was cut back by 0 bases and J by 5 bases. Germline CDR1 and CDR2: MGHRA and YSYEKL. CDR3 length equals 17 residues. CDR3 in DNA: TGCGCCAGCAGCCAAGATATCCCAGCGGGGGCGACGGAGACCCAGTACTTC. This sequence encodes CASSQDIPAGATETQYF.

The chain's CDR3 is CASNQGHRNTEAFF. The CDR3, as DNA: TGCGCCAGCAACCAGGGACATAGGAACACTGAAGCTTTCTTT. The chain combines TRBV4-3 with TRBJ1-1; possibly TRBD1 for D (6 bases). Per the germline V gene, CDR1 is LGHNA and CDR2 is YSLEER. With 7 bases removed from V and 1 base from J, the gap between germline ends came to 13 bases. The CDR3 loop spans 14 amino acids.

The genes are TRBV6-5 and TRBJ1-3, with unresolved D. Germline V lookup: CDR1 MNHEY, CDR2 SVGAGI. Trimming left V 4 bases short and J 0 bases short, with 7 bases between. There are 14 residues in the CDR3. The CDR3: CASSSQDSGNTIYF. The CDR3 coding sequence is TGTGCCAGCAGTTCACAAGACTCTGGAAACACCATATATTTT.